This T cell receptor beta chain was sequenced for a study of T cell repertoires in cytomegalovirus infection. This CDR3 has 14 amino acids. The V gene end was trimmed by 6 bases and the J gene end by 2 bases; junction bases not matched to a gene: 3. Germline lookup yields CDR1 DFQATT and CDR2 SNEGSKA (reference sequence). As to this clonotype: Its antigen is not identified.

TCRdb fed the reads into MiXCR, producing one record per CDR3 protein. The sample holds roughly 500,000 distinct CDR3 sequences, about 42% seen once. Specimen: cultured PBMCs, collected from culture after CMV antigen stimulation. The receptor comes from a human donor in good health (CMV status not recorded). Some clones in this sample may be carry-over from other donors' samples. This chain links TRBV20-1 with TRBJ2-1; 11 nucleotides match TRBD2. Here the CDR3 reads CSATTSGAYNEQFF. DNA of the CDR3: TGCAGTGCCACGACTAGCGGGGCCTACAATGAGCAGTTCTTC.